This TCR beta chain comes out of a study of control samples from healthy donors and cancer patients. Assay used: immunoSEQ multiplex PCR; TCRdb lists only in-frame clones, some missing. Of fewer than 90,000 clones listed, around 94% are singletons. Germline V gene lookup returns CDR1 LGHDT and CDR2 YNNKEL (reference sequence). The length of the CDR3 is 16 residues. V trimming: 0 bases; J trimming: 11 bases; junction bases outside the gene matches: 13. The chain couples TRBV3-1 (or the pseudogene TRBV3-2) to TRBJ2-3; 8 nucleotides align to TRBD2. Specimen: blood. The sequence derives from a woman aged 40 to 50 in good health. This CDR3 is CASSQEASGGPRRQYF. The CDR3 DNA follows: TGTGCCAGCAGCCAAGAAGCCAGCGGGGGCCCCCGTAGGCAGTATTTT.